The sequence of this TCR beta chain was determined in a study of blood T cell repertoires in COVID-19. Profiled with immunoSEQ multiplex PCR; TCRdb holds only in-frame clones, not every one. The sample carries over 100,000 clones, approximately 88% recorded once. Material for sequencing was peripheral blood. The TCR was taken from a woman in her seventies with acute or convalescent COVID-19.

In nucleotides, the CDR3 is TGTGCCAGTAGTATAGAACACCGAAACACTGAAGCTTTCTTT. This sequence encodes CASSIEHRNTEAFF. The chain uses TRBV19 and TRBJ1-1; no clear D. This CDR3 is 14 amino acids long. Trimming took off 0 bases at V and 2 bases at J, with 7 bases between the two ends. In germline, CDR1 is LNHDA, CDR2 SQIVND (reference sequence).